The 4 T cell receptor beta chains given below trace back to one sample, sequenced in a study of cytomegalovirus exposure and HLA in healthy donors. Both 60 Vbeta primers and 13 Jbeta primers went into the PCR. Sequencing used immunoSEQ multiplex PCR; TCRdb keeps in-frame clones, though not all of them. The data show about 140,000 clones, over 65% seen once. What was sequenced was PBMCs. These receptor sequences come from a man aged 35-49 years in good health and CMV-seronegative.

This chain joins TRBV27 and TRBJ2-7; TRBD2 matches 8 bases. CDR1 is MNHEY and CDR2 is SMNVEV in the germline V gene (reference sequence). The trim removed 6 bases at V and 0 bases at J, leaving 7 bases unmatched. This CDR3 has 15 residues. The CDR3 here is CASSPTSELSYEQYF. DNA for the CDR3: TGTGCCAGCAGCCCGACTAGCGAGCTCTCCTACGAGCAGTACTTC.

CDR3: CASSGGRGLLYEQYF. The CDR3 DNA reads as TGTGCCAGCAGCGGGGGCAGGGGGTTATTATACGAGCAGTACTTC. The chain recombines TRBV7-8 with TRBJ2-7; 7 bases fit TRBD1. The CDR3 length is 15 residues. The junction had 11 bases not matched to a gene; V was cut back by 5 bases and J by 4 bases. CDR1 SGHVS and CDR2 FQNEAQ come from the germline V gene.

CDR3 in amino acids: CASSPDWDSYEQYF. Written as DNA, the CDR3 is TGCGCCAGCAGCCCGGACTGGGATTCCTACGAGCAGTACTTC. The chain combines TRBV5-1 with TRBJ2-7; the D gene is possibly TRBD2 (5 bases). Germline CDR1 and CDR2: SGHRS and YFSETQ. The V end lost 4 bases, the J end lost 1 base, and 12 bases lay between the germline ends. The length of the CDR3 is 14 residues.

The J gene is TRBJ2-3, the V gene TRBV5-4, with 8 bases identical to TRBD1. The junction had 7 bases not matched to a gene; V was cut back by 1 base and J by 3 bases. The CDR3 runs 16 residues. CDR1 and CDR2 (germline): SGHNT, YYREEE (reference sequence). The CDR3: CASSLRRTGITDTQYF. The CDR3 coding sequence is TGTGCCAGCAGCTTGAGGCGGACAGGGATAACAGATACGCAGTATTTT.